Shown below are 10 T cell receptor beta chains from a single sample sequenced in a study of shared clonotypes between healthy human individuals. The protocol was immunoSEQ multiplex PCR, while the TCRdb copy is restricted to in-frame clones and leaves out a portion. The sample holds some 2 million clones, 85% to 95% seen once. The specimen was naive CD4+ T cells sorted from blood. The subset: CD45RA+ positively selected. The receptor set was obtained from a man younger than 30 in good health.

This clone occurred once. The V and J genes are TRBV4-1 and TRBJ2-5; possibly TRBD2 for D (5 bases). This CDR3 region has 13 residues. V was shortened by 1 base and J by 6 bases, with 9 bases between the two germline ends. Per the germline V gene, CDR1 is MGHRA and CDR2 is YSYEKL. The CDR3 loop is CASSQVEGKTQYF. Here the CDR3 DNA reads TGCGCCAGCAGCCAAGTAGAGGGAAAGACCCAGTACTTC.

The chain combines TRBV4-2 with TRBJ1-1, with D tentatively TRBD1 (5 bases). This CDR3 is 15 amino acids long. The V end was cut by 4 bases, the J end by 0 bases, with 12 bases between. Looked up from germline, CDR1 is LGHNA and CDR2 is YNFKEQ. The CDR3 loop is CASSPPTELNTEAFF. CDR3 nucleotide sequence: TGTGCCAGCAGCCCCCCGACAGAATTGAACACTGAAGCTTTCTTT.

The genes are TRBV19 and TRBJ2-2, with D possibly called TRBD1 or TRBD2 (6 bases each). The CDR3 consists of 14 residues. Germline CDR1 reads LNHDA; CDR2 reads SQIVND (reference sequence). V shed 3 bases and J shed 4 bases, with 9 bases lying between them. CDR3 residues: CASSIWGATGELFF. The CDR3 nucleotides read TGTGCCAGTAGTATTTGGGGGGCCACCGGGGAGCTGTTTTTT.

The chain is built from TRBV27 and TRBJ2-1; D gene ambiguous. Germline lookup yields CDR1 MNHEY and CDR2 SMNVEV (reference sequence). The CDR3 loop spans 11 amino acids. The V and J ends lost 3 bases and 8 bases respectively, with 5 bases between them. CDR3 loop: CASSLKDEQFF. The CDR3 DNA follows: TGTGCCAGCAGTTTGAAGGATGAGCAGTTCTTC.

The chain has TRBV27 and TRBJ1-4, with D perhaps matching TRBD1 (6 bases). This CDR3 region has 15 residues. Trimming stripped 5 bases from V and 2 bases from J, with 12 bases between. The germline gives CDR1 MNHEY, CDR2 SMNVEV (reference sequence). CDR3 sequence reads: CASSAGGLTNEKLFF. DNA of the CDR3: TGTGCCAGCAGTGCTGGGGGGCTTACTAATGAAAAACTGTTTTTT.

The chain employs TRBV4-1 and TRBJ2-5, with 8 bases matching TRBD2. In germline, CDR1 is MGHRA, CDR2 YSYEKL. V lost 0 bases and J lost 4; bases outside the gene matches: 7. This CDR3 is 16 amino acids long. CDR3 protein: CASSQDLGTSIETQYF. CDR3 nucleotide sequence: TGCGCCAGCAGCCAAGATCTCGGGACTAGTATAGAGACCCAGTACTTC.

Comment on this clone: It may be a read error: a sequence one base away is much more abundant. The identical CDR3 is also encoded by other nucleotide sequences in the sample. This chain links TRBV7-2 with TRBJ1-6; weak D call: TRBD1 (5 bases). This CDR3 spans 13 amino acids. Trimming left V 1 base short and J 7 bases short, with 5 bases between. Germline CDR1 reads SGHTA; CDR2 reads FQGNSA. The CDR3 region is CASSLGGNSPLHF. CDR3 coding DNA: TGTGCCAGCAGCTTAGGGGGGAATTCACCCCTCCACTTT.

The chain carries TRBV28 and TRBJ1-3; 7 bases line up with TRBD1. This CDR3 has 14 amino acids. The V segment lost 6 bases and the J segment 5 bases; nucleotides outside the gene matches: 7. Germline V gene lookup returns CDR1 MDHEN and CDR2 SYDVKM. DNA of the CDR3: TGTGCCAGCAGCTCCGGGACAGCACGAAACACCATATATTTT. It codes for CASSSGTARNTIYF.

Written as DNA, the CDR3 is TGTGCCAGCAGCTCCCGACAGACCTACGAGCAGTACTTC. Translated, it gives CASSSRQTYEQYF. The rearrangement links TRBV28 to TRBJ2-7; a weak D match, TRBD1 (5 bases). The V end was cut by 6 bases, the J end by 2 bases, with 11 bases between. Germline CDR1 and CDR2: MDHEN and SYDVKM. This CDR3 has 13 residues.

The rearrangement links TRBV10-2 to TRBJ2-5; TRBD1 is a possible D gene (5 bases). The CDR3 covers 12 residues. With 6 bases removed from V and 4 bases from J, the gap between germline ends came to 9 bases. Per the germline V gene, CDR1 is WSHSY and CDR2 is SAAADI. The DNA for the CDR3 is TGCGCCAGCAGACAGGTTAGAGAGACCCAGTACTTC. Protein sequence: CASRQVRETQYF.